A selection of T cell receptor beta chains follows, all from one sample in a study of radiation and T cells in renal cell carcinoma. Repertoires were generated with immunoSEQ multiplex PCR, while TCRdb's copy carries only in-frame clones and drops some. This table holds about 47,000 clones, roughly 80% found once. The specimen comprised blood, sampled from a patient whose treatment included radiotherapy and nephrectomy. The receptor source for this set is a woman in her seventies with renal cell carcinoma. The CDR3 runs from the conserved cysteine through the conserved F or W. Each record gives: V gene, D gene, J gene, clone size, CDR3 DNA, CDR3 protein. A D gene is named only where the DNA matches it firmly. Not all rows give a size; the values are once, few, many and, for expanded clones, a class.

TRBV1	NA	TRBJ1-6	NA	TGCACCAGCAGGATTAGACCGGATTCACCCCTCCACTTT	CTSRIRPDSPLHF
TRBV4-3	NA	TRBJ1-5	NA	TGCGCCAGCAGCCAGGAGCGGGGAGGGAAGGTCCTTTTT	CASSQERGGKVLF
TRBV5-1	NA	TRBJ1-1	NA	TGCGCCAGCAGCTCTTCGCGAGGGTCGGGCACTGAAGCTTTCTTT	CASSSSRGSGTEAFF
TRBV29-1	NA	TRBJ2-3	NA	TGCAGCGTTGAAGGTGGAAGCACAGATACGCAGTATTTT	CSVEGGSTDTQYF
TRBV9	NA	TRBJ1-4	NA	TGTGCCAGCAGCCCCCGACAGCTCCTTGGTGAAAAACTGTTTTTT	CASSPRQLLGEKLFF
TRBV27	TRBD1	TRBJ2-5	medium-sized	TGTGCCAGTTGGGACAGACAAGAGACCCAGTACTTC	CASWDRQETQYF
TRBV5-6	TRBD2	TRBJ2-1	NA	TGTGCCAGCAGCTTGGGTGGCGGGAGCTCCTACAATGAGCAGTTCTTC	CASSLGGGSSYNEQFF
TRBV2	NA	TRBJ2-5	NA	TGTGCCAGCAGCCAAGGCCAGGGGGGCCTCCAAGAGACCCAGTACTTC	CASSQGQGGLQETQYF
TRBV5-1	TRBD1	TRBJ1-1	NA	TGCGCCAGCAGCGCGAATCCGGGACAGGGCCCTCTGAACACTGAAGCTTTCTTT	CASSANPGQGPLNTEAFF
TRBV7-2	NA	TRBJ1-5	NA	TGTGCCAGCAGCACACGACAGGCTGGCAATCAGCCCCAGCATTTT	CASSTRQAGNQPQHF
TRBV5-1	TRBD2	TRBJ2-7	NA	TGCGCCAGCAGCTTGATAACTAGCGGGGGGGCCTACGAGCAGTACTTC	CASSLITSGGAYEQYF
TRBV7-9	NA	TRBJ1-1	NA	TGTGCCAGCAGTATGATGGGGGACACTGAAGCTTTCTTT	CASSMMGDTEAFF
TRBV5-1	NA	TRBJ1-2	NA	TGCGCCAGCAGCGTTGCGGACTATGGCTACACCTTC	CASSVADYGYTF
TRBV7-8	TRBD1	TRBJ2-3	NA	TGTGCCAGCAGCCGACAGGGGGCAGATACGCAGTATTTT	CASSRQGADTQYF
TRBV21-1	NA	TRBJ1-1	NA	TGTGCCAGCCGACGGTTGTTCCGGGGACGGCCGAACACTGAAGCTTTCTTT	CASRRLFRGRPNTEAFF
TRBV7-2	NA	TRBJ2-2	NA	TGTGCCAGCAGCTTAGAGCCGGGACACCTGAACACCGGGGAGCTGTTTTTT	CASSLEPGHLNTGELFF
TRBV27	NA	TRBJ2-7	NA	TGTGCCAGCAGTATCCCCGGGACCTACGAGCAGTACTTC	CASSIPGTYEQYF
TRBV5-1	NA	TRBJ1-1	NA	TGCGCCAGCAGCTTGGCCGGGGCGGGCACTGAAGCTTTCTTT	CASSLAGAGTEAFF
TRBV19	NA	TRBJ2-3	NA	TGTGCCACATCGCGGGCCGGGGGTACGCAGTATTTT	CATSRAGGTQYF
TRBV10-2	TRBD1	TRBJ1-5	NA	TGCGCCAGCAGTGATGGACAGGGCCAGAATCAGCCCCAGCATTTT	CASSDGQGQNQPQHF
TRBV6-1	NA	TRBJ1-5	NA	TGTGCCAGCATGGGGGGCCTCCATCAGCCCCAGCATTTT	CASMGGLHQPQHF
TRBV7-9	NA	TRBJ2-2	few	TGTGCCAGCAGCTCTTCCCCCGGGGAGCTGTTTTTT	CASSSSPGELFF
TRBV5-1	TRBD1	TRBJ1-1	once	TGCGCCAGCAGCTTGTCCGGGACAGGGATCATGAACACTGAAGCTTTCTTT	CASSLSGTGIMNTEAFF
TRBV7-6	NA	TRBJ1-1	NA	TGTGCCAGCAGCTTAGAGACGTCAACTGAAGCTTTCTTT	CASSLETSTEAFF
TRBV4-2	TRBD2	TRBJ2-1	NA	TGTGCCAGCAGCCAATCCGGGATAGCGGGAGGACTCTCCTACAATGAGCAGTTCTTC	CASSQSGIAGGLSYNEQFF
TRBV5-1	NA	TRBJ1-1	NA	TGCGCCAGCAGCTCAATGTCAAGGGACACTGAAGCTTTCTTT	CASSSMSRDTEAFF
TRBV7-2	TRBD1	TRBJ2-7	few	TGTGCCAGCAGCCCGGATGGGACAGGGCCCTACGAGCAGTACTTC	CASSPDGTGPYEQYF
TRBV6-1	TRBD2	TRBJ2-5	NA	TGTGCCAGCAGTGACAGACCCCGGCCTAGCGGGGTTGAGACCCAGTACTTC	CASSDRPRPSGVETQYF
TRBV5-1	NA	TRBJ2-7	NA	TGCGCCAGCAGCTTTGCAGGGGACTACGAGCAGTACTTC	CASSFAGDYEQYF
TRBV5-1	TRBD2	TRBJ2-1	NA	TGCGCCAGCAGCGCGGATGGGACTAGCGGCTACAATGAGCAGTTCTTC	CASSADGTSGYNEQFF
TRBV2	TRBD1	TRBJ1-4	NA	TGTGCCACCTCCGGACAGGGGATTGAAACTAATGAAAAACTGTTTTTT	CATSGQGIETNEKLFF
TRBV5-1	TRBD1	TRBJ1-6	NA	TGCGCCAGCAGCTTGGAAGGGGGCGATTCACCCCTCCACTTT	CASSLEGGDSPLHF
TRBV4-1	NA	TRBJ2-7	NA	TGCGCCAGCAGCCAAGGATCAGGGGAGCGGGCCGAGCAGTACTTC	CASSQGSGERAEQYF
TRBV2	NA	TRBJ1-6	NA	TGTGCCAGCAGTGTAGGGGGGAGGAATTCACCCCTCCACTTT	CASSVGGRNSPLHF
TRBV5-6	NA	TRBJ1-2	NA	TGTGCCAGCAGCTGGGAGACAAGGAACTATGGCTACACCTTC	CASSWETRNYGYTF
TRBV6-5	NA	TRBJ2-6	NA	TGTGCCAGCGGCCGATCAGGGCCTGGGGCCAACGTCCTGACTTTC	CASGRSGPGANVLTF
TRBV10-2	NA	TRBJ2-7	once	TGCGCCAGCAGTGAGACATCAGGGGCGAGTCATGCCTACGAGCAGTACTTC	CASSETSGASHAYEQYF
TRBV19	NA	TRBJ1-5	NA	TGTGCCAGTAGTATCGGGGGCAGCAATCAGCCCCAGCATTTT	CASSIGGSNQPQHF
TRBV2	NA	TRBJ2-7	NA	TGTGCCAGCAGTGAAGCGGGCTACGAGCAGTACTTC	CASSEAGYEQYF
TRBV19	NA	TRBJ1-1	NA	TGTGCCAGTAGTATAGTCCCCGGGACACTCAACACTGAAGCTTTCTTT	CASSIVPGTLNTEAFF
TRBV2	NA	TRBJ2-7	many	TGTGCCAGCAGTGACAACTTGGGAACTGGCTACGAGCAGTACTTC	CASSDNLGTGYEQYF
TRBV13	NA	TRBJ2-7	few	TGTGCCAGCAGCCAGACTAGAGGCGAGCAGTACTTC	CASSQTRGEQYF
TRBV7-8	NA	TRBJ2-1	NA	TGTGCCAGCAGCTTAGCGGGAGCGAACAATGAGCAGTTCTTC	CASSLAGANNEQFF
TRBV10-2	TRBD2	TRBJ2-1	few	TGCGCCAGCAGTGTGACTAGCAGCCACAATGAGCAGTTCTTC	CASSVTSSHNEQFF
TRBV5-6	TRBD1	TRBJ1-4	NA	TGTGCCAGCAGCTTGTTCGGGCTTGGGACAGGGGGGGAAAAACTGTTTTTT	CASSLFGLGTGGEKLFF
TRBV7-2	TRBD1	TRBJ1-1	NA	TGTGCCAGCAGCAGGGACAGAAACACTGAAGCTTTCTTT	CASSRDRNTEAFF
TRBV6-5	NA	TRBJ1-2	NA	TGTGCCAGCAGTTCATCAGGGCCCTATGGCTACACCTTC	CASSSSGPYGYTF
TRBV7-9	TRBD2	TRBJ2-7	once	TGTGCCAGCAGTACCGGGACTAGCGGGAGCCACGAGCAGTACTTC	CASSTGTSGSHEQYF
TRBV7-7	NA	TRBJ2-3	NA	TGTGCCAGCAGCTTATCATTGGATACGCAGTATTTT	CASSLSLDTQYF
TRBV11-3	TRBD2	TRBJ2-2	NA	TGTGCCAGCAGCTTAGTTGTGAGCGGGGGGAACACCGGGGAGCTGTTTTTT	CASSLVVSGGNTGELFF
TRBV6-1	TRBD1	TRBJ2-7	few	TGTGCCAGCAGCGAAGGGTGGGGACAGGGATCGTACGAGCAGTACTTC	CASSEGWGQGSYEQYF
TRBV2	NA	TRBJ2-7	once	TGTGCCAGCAGTGAAACCCGGACGGTCTACGAGCAGTACTTC	CASSETRTVYEQYF
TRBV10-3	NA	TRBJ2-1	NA	TGTGCCATCAAGCCCGGTGGGCACAATGAGCAGTTCTTC	CAIKPGGHNEQFF
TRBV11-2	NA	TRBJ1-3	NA	TGTGCCAGCAGCTTAACAGAGGGAAACACCATATATTTT	CASSLTEGNTIYF
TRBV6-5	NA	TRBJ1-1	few	TGTGCCACCAAGGTGGCCTTGAACACTGAAGCTTTCTTT	CATKVALNTEAFF
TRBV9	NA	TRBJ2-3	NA	TGTGCCAGCAGTAGATTTAACGGTCAAGATACGCAGTATTTT	CASSRFNGQDTQYF
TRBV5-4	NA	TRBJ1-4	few	TGTGCCAGCAGCTTGAGTAGTGAAAAACTGTTTTTT	CASSLSSEKLFF
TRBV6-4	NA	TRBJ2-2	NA	TGTGCCAGCCCTCCGAACACCGGGGAGCTGTTTTTT	CASPPNTGELFF
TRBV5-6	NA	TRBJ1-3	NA	TGTGCCAGCAGCTTGTCTCCCGCAGGGGCAGGTGGAAACACCATATATTTT	CASSLSPAGAGGNTIYF